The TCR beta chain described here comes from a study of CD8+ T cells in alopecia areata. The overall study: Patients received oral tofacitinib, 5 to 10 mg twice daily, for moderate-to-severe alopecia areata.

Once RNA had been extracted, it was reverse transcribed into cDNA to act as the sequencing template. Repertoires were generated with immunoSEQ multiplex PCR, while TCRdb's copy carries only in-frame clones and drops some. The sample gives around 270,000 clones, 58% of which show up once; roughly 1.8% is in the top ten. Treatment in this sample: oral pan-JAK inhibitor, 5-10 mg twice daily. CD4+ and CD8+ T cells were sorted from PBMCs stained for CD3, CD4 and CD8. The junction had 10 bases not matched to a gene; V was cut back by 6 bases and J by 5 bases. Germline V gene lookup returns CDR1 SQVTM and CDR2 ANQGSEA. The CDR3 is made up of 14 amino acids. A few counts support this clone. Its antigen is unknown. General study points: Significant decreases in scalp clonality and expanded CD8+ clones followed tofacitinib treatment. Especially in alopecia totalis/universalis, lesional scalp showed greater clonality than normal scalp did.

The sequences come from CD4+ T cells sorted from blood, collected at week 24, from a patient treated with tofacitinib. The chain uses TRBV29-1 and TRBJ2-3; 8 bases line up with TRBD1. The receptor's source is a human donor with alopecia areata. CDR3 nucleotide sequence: TGCAGCGTACGTATGGGACAGGAGAGAGATACGCAGTATTTT. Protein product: CSVRMGQERDTQYF.